The clone carrying this TCR beta chain came up many times. Its antigen remains unidentified. These data are taken from a study of T-cell reconstitution after alpha-beta-depleted transplantation in children. Regarding the study as a whole: Certain patients had high TCRbeta diversity at day 60, and it came from recipient T cells and thymic progenitors that survived. Newly made T cells mostly supplied T-cell counts and diversity one year after transplant.

V lost 1 base and J 1 base, leaving 11 bases between the germline ends. This CDR3 is 15 amino acids long. CDR1 and CDR2 from the germline V gene are LGHDT and YNNKEL (reference sequence). It was with unique molecular identifiers that the TCRbeta library was prepared. TCRdb re-analysed the PCR reads in MiXCR, keeping a single row per CDR3 protein. Altogether 200,000 or so distinct CDR3 sequences are present, just under 6.5% being singletons, with the ten largest covering 4.5%. This TCR was recovered from a girl under three years old with combined immunodeficiency, due to receive a stem cell transplant. The gene calls are TRBV3-1 and TRBJ2-7; TRBD2 is a possible D gene (6 bases). Specimen: PBMCs, collected before TCRalphabeta/CD19-depleted stem cell transplant. The DNA for the CDR3 is TGTGCCAGCAGCCAAGGCGGGGTATCGTCCTACGAGCAGTACTTC. Its protein is CASSQGGVSSYEQYF.